This T cell receptor beta chain was observed in a study of cytomegalovirus exposure and HLA in healthy donors. Study results and caveats: CMV serostatus was the sole immune exposure information available. A missense variant in DCLRE1C was later tied to TCR beta V- and J-gene trimming. Later analysis showed most CMV-associated TCR beta chains appearing HLA-restricted.

Concerning this clone: What it binds is not known.

Germline V gene data show CDR1 as MNHEY and CDR2 as SMNVEV (reference sequence). The CDR3 is 18 amino acids. Trimming at V came to 4 bases and at J to 1 base, leaving 6 bases not matched to a gene. With 60 Vbeta and 13 Jbeta primers, the PCR was carried out. Repertoires were generated with immunoSEQ multiplex PCR, while TCRdb's copy carries only in-frame clones and drops some. The sample records some 85,000 clones, roughly 80% being singletons. The receptor comes from a woman aged 45-65 years in good health and CMV-seronegative. The chain joins TRBV27 to TRBJ2-2, with 13 nucleotides matching TRBD2. Sequencing input: PBMCs. CDR3 region: CASSSRTSGSLNTGELFF. In nucleotides, the CDR3 is TGTGCCAGCAGTTCGCGGACTAGCGGGAGCCTGAACACCGGGGAGCTGTTTTTT.